Listed here is a single TCR beta chain. The target of this receptor is not known. Base-call qualities are not available, and no considerably larger clone is one nucleotide away. The sample belongs to a study of early T cells in non-severe SARS-CoV-2 infection (dated by TCRdb to the early 2020s). For the wider study: Because TCR sequencing was done on bulk RNA from unsorted whole blood, the alpha and beta chains could not be paired. Study-level results and caveats: VDJdb matching was skewed toward anti-spike CD8 responses, so virus-specific expansions were likely underestimated and private and CD4 specificities were missed.

Reading from cysteine to phenylalanine, the CDR3 counts 16 amino acids. Only CDR3 DNA remains: 48 bases, in frame from the first base. From a lookup of the germline V gene, CDR1 and CDR2 are MGHRA and YSYEKL. Trimming leaves V shorter by 3 bases and J shorter by 8 bases, with the junction holding 13 bases beyond the gene matches. Set within a cohort of healthcare workers in London, UK, this nested case-control study involved weekly PCR testing of nasopharyngeal swabs along with blood sampling. Healthcare workers were recruited between 23 and 31 March 2020, during the week of the UK lockdown, and were followed weekly for up to roughly 16 weeks. Libraries came from 5' RACE. The sequencer was a NextSeq 500. In the TCR library protocol, unique molecular identifiers were attached to individual cDNA molecules to correct for PCR bias and sequencing error. TCR alpha and beta chains were both sequenced, and the abundances of alpha and beta sequences in each sample were closely correlated with each other. Per the authors' processing: Decombinator V4 was used to perform V gene, J gene and CDR3 annotation of TCR sequences. TCRs were defined as expanded if a significant change between any two time points was detected under a Poisson model with p below 0.0001. Abundances of TCRs were expressed as counts per million after normalisation to the total number of TCRs sequenced in each sample. TRAV1-2 paired with TRAJ12, TRAJ20 or TRAJ33 defined MAIT TCRs, while TRAV10 paired with TRAJ18 defined iNKT TCRs. VDJdb, accessed 1 November 2021, was searched for CMV, EBV and SARS-CoV-2 annotated TCRs, with TCRs annotated for multiple antigens excluded. The raw public data were reprocessed by TCRdb itself: fastp quality trimming at Q25, MiXCR clonotype calling, in-frame beta chains only. Entries are consolidated by CDR3 protein sequence, retaining the most common genes and DNA. TCRdb, not the original authors, processed these V and J calls. The table for this sample lists some 30,000 distinct CDR3 sequences; approximately 5.9% of them were counted only once. The ten top clones hold 5.5% to 8% of the sample.

This sequence originates from an adult who was a healthcare worker with PCR-confirmed SARS-CoV-2 infection or an uninfected control (not recorded which). The receptor chain draws on TRBV4-1 and TRBJ2-1, with 7 middle bases fitting TRBD1. The sequenced material came from whole blood. The sequenced DNA: TGCGCCAGCAGCCAGCCGACAGGGAAGAAGGGTCATGAGCAGTTCTTC. The resulting protein is CASSQPTGKKGHEQFF.